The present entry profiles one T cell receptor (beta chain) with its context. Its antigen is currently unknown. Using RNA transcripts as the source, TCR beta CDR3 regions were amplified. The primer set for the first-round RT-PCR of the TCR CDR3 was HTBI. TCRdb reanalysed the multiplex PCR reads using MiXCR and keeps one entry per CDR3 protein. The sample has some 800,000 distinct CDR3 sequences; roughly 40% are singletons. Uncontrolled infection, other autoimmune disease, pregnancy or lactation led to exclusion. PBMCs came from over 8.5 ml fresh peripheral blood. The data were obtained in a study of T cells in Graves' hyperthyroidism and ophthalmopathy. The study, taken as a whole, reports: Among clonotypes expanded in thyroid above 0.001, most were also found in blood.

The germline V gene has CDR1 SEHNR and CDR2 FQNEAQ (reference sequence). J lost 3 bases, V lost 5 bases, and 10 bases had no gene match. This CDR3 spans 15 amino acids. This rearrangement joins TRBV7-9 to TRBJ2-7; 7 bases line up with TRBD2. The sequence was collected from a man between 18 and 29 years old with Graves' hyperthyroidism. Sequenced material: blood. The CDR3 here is CASSGRGGTYYEQYF. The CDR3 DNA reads TGTGCCAGCAGCGGGAGGGGCGGGACCTACTACGAGCAGTACTTC.